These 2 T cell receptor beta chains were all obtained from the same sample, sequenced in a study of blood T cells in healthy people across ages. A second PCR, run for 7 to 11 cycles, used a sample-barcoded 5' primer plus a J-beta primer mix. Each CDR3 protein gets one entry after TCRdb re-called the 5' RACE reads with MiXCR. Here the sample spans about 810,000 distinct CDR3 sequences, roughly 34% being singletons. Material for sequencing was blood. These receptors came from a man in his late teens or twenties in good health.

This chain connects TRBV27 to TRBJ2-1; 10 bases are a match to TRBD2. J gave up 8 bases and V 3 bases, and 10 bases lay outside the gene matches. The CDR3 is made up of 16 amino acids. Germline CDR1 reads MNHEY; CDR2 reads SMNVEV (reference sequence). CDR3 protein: CASSFQSGGADHEQFF. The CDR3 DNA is TGTGCCAGCAGTTTTCAAAGCGGGGGGGCTGACCATGAGCAGTTCTTC.

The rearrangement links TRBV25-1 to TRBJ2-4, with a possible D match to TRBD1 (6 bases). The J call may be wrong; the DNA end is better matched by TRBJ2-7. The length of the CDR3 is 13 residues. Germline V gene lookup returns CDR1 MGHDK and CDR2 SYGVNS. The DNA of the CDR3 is TGTGCCAGCAGCCCAGGGGACGGTAGCGAGCAGTACTTC. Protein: CASSPGDGSEQYF.